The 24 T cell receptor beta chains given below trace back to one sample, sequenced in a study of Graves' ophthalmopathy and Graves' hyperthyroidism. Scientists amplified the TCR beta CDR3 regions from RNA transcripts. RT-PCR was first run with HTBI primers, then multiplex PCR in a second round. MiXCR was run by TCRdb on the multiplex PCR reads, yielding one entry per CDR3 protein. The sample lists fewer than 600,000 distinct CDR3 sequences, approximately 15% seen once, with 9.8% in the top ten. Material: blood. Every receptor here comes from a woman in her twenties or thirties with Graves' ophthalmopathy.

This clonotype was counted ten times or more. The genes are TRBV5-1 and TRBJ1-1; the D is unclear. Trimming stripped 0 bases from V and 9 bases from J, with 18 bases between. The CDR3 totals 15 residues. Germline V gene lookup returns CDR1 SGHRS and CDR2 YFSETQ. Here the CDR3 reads CASSLDGREVSKAFF. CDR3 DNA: TGCGCCAGCAGCTTGGACGGAAGGGAGGTCTCCAAAGCTTTCTTT. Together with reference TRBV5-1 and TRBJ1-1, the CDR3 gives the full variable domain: KAGVTQTPRYLIKTRGQQVTLSCSPISGHRSVSWYQQTPGQGLQFLFEYFSETQRNKGNFPGRFSGRQFSNSRSEMNVSTLELGDSALYLCASSLDGREVSKAFFGQGTRLTVV.

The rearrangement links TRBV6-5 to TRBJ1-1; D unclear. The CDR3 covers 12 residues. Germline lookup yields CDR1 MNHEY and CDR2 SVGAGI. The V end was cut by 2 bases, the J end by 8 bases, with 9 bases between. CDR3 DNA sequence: TGTGCCAGCAGTTACGGTGCAGAAGAAGCTTTCTTT. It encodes CASSYGAEEAFF.

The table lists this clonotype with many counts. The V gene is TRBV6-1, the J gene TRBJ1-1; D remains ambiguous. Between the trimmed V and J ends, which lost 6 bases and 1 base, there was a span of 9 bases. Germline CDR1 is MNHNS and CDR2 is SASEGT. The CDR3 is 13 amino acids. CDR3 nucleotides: TGTGCCAGCAGGAAGAAGGAGAACACTGAAGCTTTCTTT. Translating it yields CASRKKENTEAFF.

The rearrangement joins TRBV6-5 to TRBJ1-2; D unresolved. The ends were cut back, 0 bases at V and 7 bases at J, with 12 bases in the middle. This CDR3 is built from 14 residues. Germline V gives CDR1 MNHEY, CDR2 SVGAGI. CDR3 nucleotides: TGTGCCAGCAGTTACTCCAGCATAGGTAGTGGCTACACCTTC. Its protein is CASSYSSIGSGYTF.

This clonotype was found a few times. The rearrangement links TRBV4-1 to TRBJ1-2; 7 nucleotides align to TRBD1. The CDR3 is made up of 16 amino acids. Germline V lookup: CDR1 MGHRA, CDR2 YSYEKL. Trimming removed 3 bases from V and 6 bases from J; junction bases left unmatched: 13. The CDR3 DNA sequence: TGCGCCAGCAGCCATCCCCCAGGGGGGTTTAATCATGGCTACACCTTC. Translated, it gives CASSHPPGGFNHGYTF.

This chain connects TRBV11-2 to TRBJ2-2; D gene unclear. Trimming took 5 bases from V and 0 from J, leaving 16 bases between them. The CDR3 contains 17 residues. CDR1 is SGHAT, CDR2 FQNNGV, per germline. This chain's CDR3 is CASSPERSRPNTGELFF. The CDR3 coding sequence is TGTGCCAGCAGCCCCGAAAGGTCCCGACCGAACACCGGGGAGCTGTTTTTT.

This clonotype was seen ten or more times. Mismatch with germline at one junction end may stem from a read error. CDR3: CASSENTQGTQYF. The CDR3 DNA sequence: TGTGCCAGCAGTGAAAACACCCAAGGGACCCAGTACTTC. J is TRBJ2-5 and V is TRBV2; no reliable D call. This CDR3 comprises 13 residues. Germline lookup yields CDR1 SNHLY and CDR2 FYNNEI.

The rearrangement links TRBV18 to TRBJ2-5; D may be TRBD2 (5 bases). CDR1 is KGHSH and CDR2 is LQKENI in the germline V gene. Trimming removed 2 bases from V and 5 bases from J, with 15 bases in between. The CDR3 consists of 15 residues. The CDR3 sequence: CASSPREQLWETQYF. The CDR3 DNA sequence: TGTGCCAGCTCACCAAGGGAGCAGCTCTGGGAGACCCAGTACTTC.

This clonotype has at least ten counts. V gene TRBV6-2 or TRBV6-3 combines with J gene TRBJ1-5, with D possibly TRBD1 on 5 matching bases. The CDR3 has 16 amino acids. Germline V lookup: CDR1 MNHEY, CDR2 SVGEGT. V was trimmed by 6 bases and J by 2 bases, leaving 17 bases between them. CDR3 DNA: TGTGCCAGCAGCATTCGGACACTCGGAGGCAATCAGCCCCAGCATTTT. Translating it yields CASSIRTLGGNQPQHF.

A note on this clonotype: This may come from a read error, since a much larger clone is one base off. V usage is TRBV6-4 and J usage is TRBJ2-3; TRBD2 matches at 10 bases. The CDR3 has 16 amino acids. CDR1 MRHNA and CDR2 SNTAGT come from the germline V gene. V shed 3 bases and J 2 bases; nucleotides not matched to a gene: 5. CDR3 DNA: TGTGCCAGCAGTGATCTAGCGGGGGACAACACAGATACGCAGTATTTT. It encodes CASSDLAGDNTDTQYF.

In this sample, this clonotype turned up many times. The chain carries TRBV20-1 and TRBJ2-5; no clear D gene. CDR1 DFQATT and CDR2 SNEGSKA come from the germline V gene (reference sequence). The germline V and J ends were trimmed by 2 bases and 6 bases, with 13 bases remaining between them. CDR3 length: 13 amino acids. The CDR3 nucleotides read TGCAGTGCTAGAAACTACCTAAGAAAGACCCAGTACTTC. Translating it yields CSARNYLRKTQYF.

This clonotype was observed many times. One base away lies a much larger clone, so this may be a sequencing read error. The CDR3 protein is CASSYLRGRSGNQPQHF. CDR3 DNA: TGTGCCAGCAGTTACCTAAGGGGGAGAAGTGGCAATCAGCCCCAGCATTTT. The chain joins TRBV6-5 to TRBJ1-5; TRBD1 might be the D (6 bases). The germline V gene has CDR1 MNHEY and CDR2 SVGAGI. V lost 2 bases to trimming and J lost 2 bases, with 16 bases between them. The CDR3 spans 17 residues.

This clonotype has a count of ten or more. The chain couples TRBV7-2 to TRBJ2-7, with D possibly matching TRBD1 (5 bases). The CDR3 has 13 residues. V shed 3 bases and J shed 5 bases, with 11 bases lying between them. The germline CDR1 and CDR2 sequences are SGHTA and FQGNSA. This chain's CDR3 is CASSFQGSNEQYF. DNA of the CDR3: TGTGCCAGCAGCTTTCAGGGTTCCAACGAGCAGTACTTC.

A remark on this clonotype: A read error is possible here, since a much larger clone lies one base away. CDR3 in amino acids: CASSSTSYCEQYF. The CDR3 DNA reads TGTGCCAGCAGCTCCACTAGTTACTGCGAGCAGTACTTC. V is TRBV7-2 and J is TRBJ2-7; D is perhaps TRBD2 (5 bases). This CDR3 contains 13 residues. Looked up from germline, CDR1 is SGHTA and CDR2 is FQGNSA. V shed 4 bases and J shed 6 bases, with 13 bases lying between them.

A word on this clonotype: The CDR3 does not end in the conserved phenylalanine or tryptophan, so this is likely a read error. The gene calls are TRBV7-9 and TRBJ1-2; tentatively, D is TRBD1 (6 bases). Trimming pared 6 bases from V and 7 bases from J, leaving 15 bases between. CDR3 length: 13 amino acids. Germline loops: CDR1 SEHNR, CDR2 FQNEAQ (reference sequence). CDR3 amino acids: CASRPGARTGYTY. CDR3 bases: TGTGCCAGCAGACCGGGGGCAAGAACTGGCTACACCTAC.

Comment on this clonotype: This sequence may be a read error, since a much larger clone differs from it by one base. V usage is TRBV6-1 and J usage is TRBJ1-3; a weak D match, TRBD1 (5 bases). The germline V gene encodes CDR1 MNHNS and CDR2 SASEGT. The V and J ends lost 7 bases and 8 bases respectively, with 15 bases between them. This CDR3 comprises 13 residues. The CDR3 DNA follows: TGTGCCAGCACAGGGACGGGTCTGTACACCATATATTTT. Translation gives CASTGTGLYTIYF.

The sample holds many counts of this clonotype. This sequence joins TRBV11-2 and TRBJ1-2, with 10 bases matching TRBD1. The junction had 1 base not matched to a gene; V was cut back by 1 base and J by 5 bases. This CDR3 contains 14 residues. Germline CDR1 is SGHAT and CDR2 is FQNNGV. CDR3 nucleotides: TGTGCCAGCAGCTTAGGGACAGGGGGATATGGCTACACCTTC. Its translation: CASSLGTGGYGYTF.

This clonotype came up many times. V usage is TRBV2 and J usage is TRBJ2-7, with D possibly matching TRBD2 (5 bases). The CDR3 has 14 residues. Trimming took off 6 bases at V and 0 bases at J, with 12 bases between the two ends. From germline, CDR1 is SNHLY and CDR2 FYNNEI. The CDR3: CASSLQRFSYEQYF. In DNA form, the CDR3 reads TGTGCCAGCAGCCTACAGCGGTTCTCCTACGAGCAGTACTTC.

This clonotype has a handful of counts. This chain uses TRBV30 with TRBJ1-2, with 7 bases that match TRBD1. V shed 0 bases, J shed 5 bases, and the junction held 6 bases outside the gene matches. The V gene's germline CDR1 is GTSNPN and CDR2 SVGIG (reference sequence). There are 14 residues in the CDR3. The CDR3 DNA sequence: TGTGCCTGGAGTGTAACTGGGACAGCTTATGGCTACACCTTC. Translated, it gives CAWSVTGTAYGYTF.

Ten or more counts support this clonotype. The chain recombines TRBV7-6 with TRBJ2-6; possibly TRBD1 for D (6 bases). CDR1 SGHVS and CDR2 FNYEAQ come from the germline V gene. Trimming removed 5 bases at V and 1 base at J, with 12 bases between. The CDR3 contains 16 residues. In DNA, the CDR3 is TGTGCCAGCAGCCAGGGACAAAGTTCTGGGGCCAACGTCCTGACTTTC. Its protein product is CASSQGQSSGANVLTF.

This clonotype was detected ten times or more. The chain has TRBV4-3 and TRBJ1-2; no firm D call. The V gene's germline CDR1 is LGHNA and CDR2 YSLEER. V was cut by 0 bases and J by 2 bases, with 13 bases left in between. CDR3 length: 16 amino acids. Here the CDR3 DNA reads TGCGCCAGCAGCCAAGATGTTTTTACAGCGAACTATGGCTACACCTTC. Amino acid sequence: CASSQDVFTANYGYTF.

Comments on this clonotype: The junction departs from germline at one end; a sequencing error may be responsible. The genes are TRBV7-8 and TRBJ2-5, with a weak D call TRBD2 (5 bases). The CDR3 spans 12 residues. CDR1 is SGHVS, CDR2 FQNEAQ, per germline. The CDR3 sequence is CASSPIGETKYF. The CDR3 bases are TGTGCCAGCAGCCCGATCGGGGAGACCAAGTACTTC.

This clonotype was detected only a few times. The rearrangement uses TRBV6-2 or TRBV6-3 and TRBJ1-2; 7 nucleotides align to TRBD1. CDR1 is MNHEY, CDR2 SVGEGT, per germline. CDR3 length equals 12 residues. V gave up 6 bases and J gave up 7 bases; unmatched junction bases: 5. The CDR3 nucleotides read TGTGCCAGCAGGGTGACAGGGATTGGCTACACCTTC. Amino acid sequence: CASRVTGIGYTF.

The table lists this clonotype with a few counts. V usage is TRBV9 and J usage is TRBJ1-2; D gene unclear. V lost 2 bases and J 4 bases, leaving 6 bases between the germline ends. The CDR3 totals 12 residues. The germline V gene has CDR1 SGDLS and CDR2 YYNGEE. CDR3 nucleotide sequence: TGTGCCAGCAGCGTCAATCCCTATGGCTACACCTTC. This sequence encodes CASSVNPYGYTF.